This record concerns one T cell receptor (beta chain) sequence. These data come from a study of T-cell memory formation after mild COVID-19. This CDR3 has 16 amino acids. V was trimmed by 1 base and J by 1 base, leaving 11 bases between them. CDR1 and CDR2 from the germline V gene are LNHDA and SQIVND (reference sequence). TCRdb recomputed calls from the 5' RACE reads with MiXCR, one row per CDR3 protein. Of under 600,000 distinct CDR3 sequences in the sample, less than 25% were seen once. This TCR came from an adult woman who had mild COVID-19 (a few samples of this study predate the infection). Cell type and time point are not known. The J gene is TRBJ1-5, the V gene TRBV19, with D uncertain. The source material was PBMCs or a T cell subset sorted from them (not recorded which). CDR3 amino acids: CASSIVWTASNQPQHF. In DNA, the CDR3 is TGTGCCAGTAGTATAGTTTGGACGGCGAGCAATCAGCCCCAGCATTTT. Combining the CDR3 with reference TRBV19 and TRBJ1-5 gives the whole variable domain DGGITQSPKYLFRKEGQNVTLSCEQNLNHDAMYWYRQDPGQGLRLIYYSQIVNDFQKGDIAEGYSVSREKKESFPLTVTSAQKNPTAFYLCASSIVWTASNQPQHFGDGTRLSIL.